These 16 T cell receptor beta chains were sequenced from one sample in a study of blood T cell repertoires in COVID-19. The assay was immunoSEQ multiplex PCR, and TCRdb's table has in-frame clones only and misses some. The repertoire holds fewer than 40,000 clones, just under 80% seen once, with more than 30% in the top ten. The sample was peripheral blood. These receptors were taken from a man older than 75 with active or convalescent COVID-19.

V usage is TRBV10-2 and J usage is TRBJ2-2, with 10 bases fitting TRBD1. Trimming at V came to 8 bases and at J to 6 bases, leaving 9 bases not matched to a gene. Germline values: CDR1 WSHSY, CDR2 SAAADI. CDR3 length: 15 amino acids. In DNA form, the CDR3 reads TGCGCCAGCTTCCGGGACAGGGGATCACCCGGGGAGCTGTTTTTT. Translated: CASFRDRGSPGELFF.

The V call is TRBV27, the J call TRBJ2-2; 10 bases match TRBD2. Germline V CDR1 and CDR2: MNHEY, SMNVEV (reference sequence). With 6 bases clipped from V and 1 base from J, the junction kept 5 bases outside the gene matches. The CDR3 sequence is 16 residues long. In DNA, the CDR3 is TGTGCCAGCAGACGAAGCGGGGGGGAGAACACCGGGGAGCTGTTTTTT. Amino acid sequence: CASRRSGGENTGELFF.

The CDR3 reads CASSEALGRGYEQYF. Written as DNA, the CDR3 is TGTGCCAGCAGTGAAGCGCTGGGGAGAGGCTACGAGCAGTACTTC. V is TRBV2 and J is TRBJ2-7; tentatively, D is TRBD2 (5 bases). Trimming cost V 0 bases and J 3 bases, with 12 bases left between them. Germline CDR1 reads SNHLY; CDR2 reads FYNNEI. The length of the CDR3 is 15 residues. The full variable domain, completed using reference TRBV2 and TRBJ2-7, is EPEVTQTPSHQVTQMGQEVILRCVPISNHLYFYWYRQILGQKVEFLVSFYNNEISEKSEIFDDQFSVERPDGSNFTLKIRSTKLEDSAMYFCASSEALGRGYEQYFGPGTRLTVT.

This sequence joins TRBV5-6 and TRBJ1-6; 7 bases align to TRBD1. V was clipped by 1 base and J by 7 bases; unmatched bases: 5. The CDR3 length is 15 residues. Germline V gene sequence: CDR1 SGHDT, CDR2 YYEEEE. CDR3 sequence (DNA): TGTGCCAGCAGCTTGTATCAGGGGGGCAATTCACCCCTCCACTTT. The encoded protein is CASSLYQGGNSPLHF. Full variable domain (rest looked up from reference TRBV5-6 and TRBJ1-6): DAGVTQSPTHLIKTRGQQVTLRCSPKSGHDTVSWYQQALGQGPQFIFQYYEEEERQRGNFPDRFSGHQFPNYSSELNVNALLLGDSALYLCASSLYQGGNSPLHFGNGTRLTVT.

This clone was picked up a small number of times. This chain joins TRBV3-1 (or the pseudogene TRBV3-2) and TRBJ2-7; 7 nucleotides match TRBD2. CDR3 length equals 17 residues. The junction had 10 bases not matched to a gene; V was cut back by 0 bases and J by 2 bases. CDR1 is LGHDT and CDR2 is YNNKEL in the germline V gene (reference sequence). The DNA for the CDR3 is TGTGCCAGCAGCCAAGATCTTGGGGCGGGAGCCACCTACGAGCAGTACTTC. Translated, it gives CASSQDLGAGATYEQYF.

This sequence joins TRBV5-4 and TRBJ2-1; the D is unclear. Germline lookup yields CDR1 SGHNT and CDR2 YYREEE (reference sequence). Trimming shortened V by 4 bases and J by 8 bases, and 10 bases separated the two germline ends. The CDR3 extends over 12 amino acids. CDR3 bases: TGTGCCAGCAGCCTGACTGGAGATGAGCAGTTCTTC. Its translation: CASSLTGDEQFF.

This clone has a handful of counts. The J gene is TRBJ1-4, the V gene TRBV7-2; 7 bases are a match to TRBD1. The CDR3 sequence is 15 residues long. V lost 5 bases to trimming and J lost 6 bases; unmatched junction nucleotides: 9. CDR1 is SGHTA, CDR2 FQGNSA, per germline. CDR3 residues: CASSRSDRVHEKLFF. DNA of the CDR3: TGTGCCAGCAGCCGCTCTGACAGGGTTCATGAAAAACTGTTTTTT.

The V gene is TRBV10-3, the J gene TRBJ1-5; possible D gene TRBD1, 5 bases. With 4 bases removed from V and 7 bases from J, the gap between germline ends came to 11 bases. From germline, CDR1 is ENHRY and CDR2 SYGVKD. This CDR3 is 13 amino acids long. CDR3 coding DNA: TGTGCCATCAGTGGGGCCGGGGGGCAGCCCCAGCATTTT. Protein product: CAISGAGGQPQHF.

The rearrangement joins TRBV6-1 to TRBJ2-3; D is uncertain. V lost 6 bases and J lost 4, with 17 bases in between. CDR3 length: 15 amino acids. The germline V gene encodes CDR1 MNHNS and CDR2 SASEGT. Written as DNA, the CDR3 is TGTGCCAGCAGCCTCCGGAGTAGTTTAGCAGATACGCAGTATTTT. Residues: CASSLRSSLADTQYF.

About this clone itself: In the same sample, other DNA sequences code for this CDR3. The V gene is TRBV29-1, the J gene TRBJ2-7; D uncertain. CDR3 length: 10 residues. Trimming pared 4 bases from V and 4 bases from J, leaving 5 bases between. Germline V gene lookup returns CDR1 SQVTM and CDR2 ANQGSEA. The CDR3 loop is CSVVSYEQYF. CDR3 DNA: TGCAGCGTTGTTAGTTACGAGCAGTACTTC.

The chain is built from TRBV6-5 and TRBJ2-1; 7 positions agree with TRBD1. V trimming: 7 bases; J trimming: 7 bases; junction bases outside the gene matches: 13. CDR1 MNHEY and CDR2 SVGAGI come from the germline V gene. The CDR3 sequence is 15 residues long. CDR3 residues: CASNHRDSFRNEQFF. The CDR3 DNA is TGTGCCAGCAATCACCGGGACAGTTTTAGGAATGAGCAGTTCTTC.

V usage is TRBV27 and J usage is TRBJ2-1, with D hard to call. Germline CDR1 MNHEY, CDR2 SMNVEV (reference sequence). The CDR3 extends over 15 amino acids. The ends were cut back, 2 bases at V and 0 bases at J, with 8 bases in the middle. CDR3 DNA sequence: TGTGCCAGCAGTTTAATTTTTAGCTCCTACAATGAGCAGTTCTTC. It specifies CASSLIFSSYNEQFF.

A single count supports this clone. The V call is TRBV2, the J call TRBJ1-2; a weak D match, TRBD1 (5 bases). There are 14 residues in the CDR3. Germline V gives CDR1 SNHLY, CDR2 FYNNEI. V lost 6 bases to trimming and J lost 4 bases, with 15 bases between them. CDR3 nucleotides: TGTGCCAGCAGGGCAGACAGAAATTTCTATGGCTACACCTTC. It is translated as CASRADRNFYGYTF.

The chain links TRBV28 to TRBJ1-1, with D maybe TRBD1 (6 bases). V was pared by 5 bases and J by 11 bases, with 12 bases between. CDR3 size: 11 residues. Germline V lookup: CDR1 MDHEN, CDR2 SYDVKM. CDR3 region: CASSAQGLAFF. The DNA of the CDR3 is TGTGCCAGCAGTGCACAGGGTTTGGCTTTCTTT.

The chain joins TRBV5-6 to TRBJ2-7; 7 positions agree with TRBD2. The germline gives CDR1 SGHDT, CDR2 YYEEEE. Germline trimming cut 1 base from V and 3 bases from J; bases unmatched to any gene: 13. The CDR3 consists of 17 residues. CDR3 nucleotide sequence: TGTGCCAGCAGCTTGTCGGTTGGTGGGCGGGAGTTCTACGAGCAGTACTTC. Its translation: CASSLSVGGREFYEQYF. The full variable domain, rest sourced from reference TRBV5-6 and TRBJ2-7, is DAGVTQSPTHLIKTRGQQVTLRCSPKSGHDTVSWYQQALGQGPQFIFQYYEEEERQRGNFPDRFSGHQFPNYSSELNVNALLLGDSALYLCASSLSVGGREFYEQYFGPGTRLTVT.

The chain combines TRBV5-4 with TRBJ2-1; 8 positions agree with TRBD2. Unmatched junction bases numbered 21, after V lost 4 bases and J lost 9 bases. The germline V gene encodes CDR1 SGHNT and CDR2 YYREEE (reference sequence). The length of the CDR3 is 18 residues. CDR3 region: CASSRYPNHKRERAEQFF. The CDR3 DNA sequence: TGTGCCAGCAGCCGATACCCCAATCATAAGCGGGAGAGGGCTGAGCAGTTCTTC. Variable domain in full (rest from reference TRBV5-4 and TRBJ2-1): ETGVTQSPTHLIKTRGQQVTLRCSSQSGHNTVSWYQQALGQGPQFIFQYYREEENGRGNFPPRFSGLQFPNYSSELNVNALELDDSALYLCASSRYPNHKRERAEQFFGPGTRLTVL.